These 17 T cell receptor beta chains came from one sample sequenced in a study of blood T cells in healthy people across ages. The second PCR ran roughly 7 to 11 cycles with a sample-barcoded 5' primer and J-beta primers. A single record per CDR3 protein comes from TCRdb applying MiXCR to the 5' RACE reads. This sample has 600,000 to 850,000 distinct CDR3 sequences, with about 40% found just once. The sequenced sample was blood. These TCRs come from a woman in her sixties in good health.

CDR3 in amino acids: CASRGPASLPYEQYF. For the CDR3, the DNA is TGTGCCAGCAGAGGCCCAGCGTCGCTTCCCTACGAGCAGTACTTC. The genes are TRBV6-6 and TRBJ2-7; D unresolved. The ends were cut back, 6 bases at V and 2 bases at J, with 17 bases in the middle. The CDR3 extends over 15 amino acids. Germline assignment: CDR1 MNHNY and CDR2 SVGAGI (reference sequence).

The CDR3 DNA sequence: TGCAGTGGGGGGGGGACCTACAATGAGCAGTACTTC. Translating gives CSGGGTYNEQYF. The V gene is TRBV29-1, the J gene TRBJ2-7; TRBD2 matches 7 bases. Germline V gene data show CDR1 as SQVTM and CDR2 as ANQGSEA. The CDR3 loop spans 12 amino acids.

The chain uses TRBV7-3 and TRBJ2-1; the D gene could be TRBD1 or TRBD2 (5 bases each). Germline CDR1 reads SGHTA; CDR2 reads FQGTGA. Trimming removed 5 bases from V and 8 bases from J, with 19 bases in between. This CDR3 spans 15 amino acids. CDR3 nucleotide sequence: TGTGCCAGCAGCACGCGCGGGCAGGGTGCGGATGAGCAGTTCTTC. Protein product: CASSTRGQGADEQFF.

CDR3 in amino acids: CASSPNGEGWDTQYF. The CDR3 DNA is TGTGCCAGCAGCCCCAACGGGGAGGGGTGGGATACGCAGTATTTT. The rearrangement links TRBV7-3 to TRBJ2-3, with 7 positions matching TRBD2. Germline CDR1 and CDR2: SGHTA and FQGTGA. After removal of 5 bases from V and 6 bases from J, the junction contained 11 bases not matched to a gene. The CDR3 loop spans 15 amino acids.

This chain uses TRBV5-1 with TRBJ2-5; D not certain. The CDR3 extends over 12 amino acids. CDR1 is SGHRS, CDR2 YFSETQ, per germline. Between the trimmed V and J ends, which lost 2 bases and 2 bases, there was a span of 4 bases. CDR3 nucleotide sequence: TGCGCCAGCAGCTTCAATCAAGAGACCCAGTACTTC. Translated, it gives CASSFNQETQYF.

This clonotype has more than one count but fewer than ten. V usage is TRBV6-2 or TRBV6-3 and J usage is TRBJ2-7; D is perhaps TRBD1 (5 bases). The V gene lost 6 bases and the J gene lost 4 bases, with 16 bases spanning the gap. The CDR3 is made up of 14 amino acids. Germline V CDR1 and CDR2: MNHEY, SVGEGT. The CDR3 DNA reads TGTGCCAGCAGCAAGGACAACGTTTTTTACGAGCAGTACTTC. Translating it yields CASSKDNVFYEQYF.

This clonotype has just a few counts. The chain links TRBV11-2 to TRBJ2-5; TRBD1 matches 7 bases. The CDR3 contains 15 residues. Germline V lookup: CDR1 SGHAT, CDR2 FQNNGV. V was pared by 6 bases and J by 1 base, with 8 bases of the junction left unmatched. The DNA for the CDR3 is TGTGCCAGCAGTTATCGACAGGGCCGCCAAGAGACCCAGTACTTC. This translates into CASSYRQGRQETQYF.

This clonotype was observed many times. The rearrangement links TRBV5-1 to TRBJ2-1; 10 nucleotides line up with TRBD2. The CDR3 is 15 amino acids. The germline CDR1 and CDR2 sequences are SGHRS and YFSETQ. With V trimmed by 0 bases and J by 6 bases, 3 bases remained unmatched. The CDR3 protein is CASSLGASGSNEQFF. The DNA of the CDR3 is TGCGCCAGCAGCTTGGGCGCTAGCGGGAGCAATGAGCAGTTCTTC.

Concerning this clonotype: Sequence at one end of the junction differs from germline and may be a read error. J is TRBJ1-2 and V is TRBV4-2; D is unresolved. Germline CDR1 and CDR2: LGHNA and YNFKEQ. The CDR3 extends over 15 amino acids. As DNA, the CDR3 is TGTGCCAGCAGCCAAGGCCAGGAAACTAACTATGGCTACAACTTC. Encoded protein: CASSQGQETNYGYNF.

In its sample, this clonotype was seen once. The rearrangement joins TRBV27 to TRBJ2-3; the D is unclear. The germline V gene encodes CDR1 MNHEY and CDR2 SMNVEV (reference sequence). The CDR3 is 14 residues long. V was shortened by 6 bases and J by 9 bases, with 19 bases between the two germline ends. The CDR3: CASSLRAPRETQYF. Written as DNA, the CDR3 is TGTGCCAGCAGCCTCCGGGCCCCCCGCGAGACGCAGTATTTT.

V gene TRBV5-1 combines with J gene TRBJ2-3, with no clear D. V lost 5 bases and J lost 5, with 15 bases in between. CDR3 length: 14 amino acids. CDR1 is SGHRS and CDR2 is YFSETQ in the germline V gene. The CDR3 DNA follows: TGCGCCAGCAGAGGCGTAGTGGGAATAGATACGCAGTATTTT. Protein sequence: CASRGVVGIDTQYF.

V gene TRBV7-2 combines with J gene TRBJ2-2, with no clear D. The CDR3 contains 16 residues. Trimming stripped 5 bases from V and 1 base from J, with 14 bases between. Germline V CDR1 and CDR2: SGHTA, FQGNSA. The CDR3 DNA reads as TGTGCCAGCAGCCAGCGACCCCTTCAGAACACCGGGGAGCTGTTTTTT. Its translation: CASSQRPLQNTGELFF.

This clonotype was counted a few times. CDR3 protein: CATSGGLAGLNTGELFF. In nucleotides, the CDR3 is TGTGCCACCAGTGGCGGGCTAGCGGGGCTGAACACCGGGGAGCTGTTTTTT. The J gene is TRBJ2-2, the V gene TRBV24-1; 9 nucleotides line up with TRBD2. The J segment lost 1 base and the V segment lost 5 bases, leaving 7 bases of the junction unmatched. The CDR3 runs to 17 residues. In germline, CDR1 is KGHDR, CDR2 SFDVKD.

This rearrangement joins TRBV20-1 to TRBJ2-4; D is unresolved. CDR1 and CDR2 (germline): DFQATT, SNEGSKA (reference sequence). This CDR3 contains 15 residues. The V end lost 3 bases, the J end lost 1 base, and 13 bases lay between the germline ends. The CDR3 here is CSASSAPGAKNIQYF. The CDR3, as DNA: TGCAGTGCTAGTTCTGCGCCCGGTGCCAAAAACATTCAGTACTTC.

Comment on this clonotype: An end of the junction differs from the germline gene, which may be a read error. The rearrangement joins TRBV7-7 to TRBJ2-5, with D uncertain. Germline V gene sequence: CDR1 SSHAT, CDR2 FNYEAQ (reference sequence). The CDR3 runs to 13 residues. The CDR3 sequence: CASSPTHQETQYF. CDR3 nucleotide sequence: TGTGCTAGCAGCCCGACGCATCAAGAGACCCAGTACTTC.

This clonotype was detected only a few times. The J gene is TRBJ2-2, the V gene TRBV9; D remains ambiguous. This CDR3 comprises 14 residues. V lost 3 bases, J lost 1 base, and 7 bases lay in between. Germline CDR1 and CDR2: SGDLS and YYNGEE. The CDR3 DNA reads TGTGCCAGCAGCGCGATCGAGAACACCGGGGAGCTGTTTTTT. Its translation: CASSAIENTGELFF.

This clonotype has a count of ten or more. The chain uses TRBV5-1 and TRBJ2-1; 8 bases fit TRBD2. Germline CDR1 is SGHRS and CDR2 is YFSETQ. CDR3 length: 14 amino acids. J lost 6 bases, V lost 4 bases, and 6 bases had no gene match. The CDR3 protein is CASSPGGGRNEQFF. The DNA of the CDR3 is TGCGCCAGCAGCCCGGGAGGGGGGCGCAATGAGCAGTTCTTC.